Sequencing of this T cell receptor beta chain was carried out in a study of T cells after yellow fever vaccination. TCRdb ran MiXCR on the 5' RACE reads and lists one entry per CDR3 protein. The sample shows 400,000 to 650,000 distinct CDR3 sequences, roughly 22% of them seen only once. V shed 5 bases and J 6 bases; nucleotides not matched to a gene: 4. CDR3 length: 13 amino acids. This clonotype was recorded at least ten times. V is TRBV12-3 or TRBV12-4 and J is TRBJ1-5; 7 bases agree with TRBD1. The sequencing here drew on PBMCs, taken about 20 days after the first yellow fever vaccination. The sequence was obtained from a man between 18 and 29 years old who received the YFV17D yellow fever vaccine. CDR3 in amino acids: CASSSHRGQPQHF. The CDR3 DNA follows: TGTGCCAGCAGTAGCCACAGGGGTCAGCCCCAGCATTTT.